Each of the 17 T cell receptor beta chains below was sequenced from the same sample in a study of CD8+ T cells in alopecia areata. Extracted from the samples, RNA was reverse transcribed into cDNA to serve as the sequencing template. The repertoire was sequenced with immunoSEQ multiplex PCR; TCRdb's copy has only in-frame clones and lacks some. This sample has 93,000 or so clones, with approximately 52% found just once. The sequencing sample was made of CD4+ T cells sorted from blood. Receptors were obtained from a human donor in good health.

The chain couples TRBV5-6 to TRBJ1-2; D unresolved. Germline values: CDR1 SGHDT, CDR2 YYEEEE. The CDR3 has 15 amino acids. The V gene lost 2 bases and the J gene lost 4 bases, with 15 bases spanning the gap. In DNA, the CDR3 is TGTGCCAGCAGCTTATACCGACCTCTTGGCTATGGCTACACCTTC. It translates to CASSLYRPLGYGYTF.

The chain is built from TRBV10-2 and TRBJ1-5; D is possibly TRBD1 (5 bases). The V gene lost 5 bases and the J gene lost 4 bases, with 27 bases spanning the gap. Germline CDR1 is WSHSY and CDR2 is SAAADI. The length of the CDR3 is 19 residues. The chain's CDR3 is CASSNSRGEGRAENQPQHF. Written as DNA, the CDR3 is TGCGCCAGCAGTAACTCGAGGGGTGAGGGCAGGGCAGAAAATCAGCCCCAGCATTTT.

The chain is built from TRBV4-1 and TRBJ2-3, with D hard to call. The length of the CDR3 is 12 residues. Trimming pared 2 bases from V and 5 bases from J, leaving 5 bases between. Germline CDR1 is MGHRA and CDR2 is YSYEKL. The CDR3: CASSQPLDTQYF. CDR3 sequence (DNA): TGCGCCAGCAGCCAACCCCTAGATACGCAGTATTTT.

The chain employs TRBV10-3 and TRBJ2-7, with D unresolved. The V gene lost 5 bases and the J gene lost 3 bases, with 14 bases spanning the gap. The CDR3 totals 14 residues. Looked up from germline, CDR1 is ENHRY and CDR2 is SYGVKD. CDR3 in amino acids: CAISNSGPDYEQYF. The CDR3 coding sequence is TGTGCCATCAGTAATTCGGGCCCTGACTACGAGCAGTACTTC.

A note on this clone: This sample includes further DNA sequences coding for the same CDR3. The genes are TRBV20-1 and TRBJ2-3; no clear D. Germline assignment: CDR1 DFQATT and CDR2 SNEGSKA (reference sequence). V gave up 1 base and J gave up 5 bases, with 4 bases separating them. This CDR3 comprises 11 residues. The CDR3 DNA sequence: TGCAGTGCTAGAGGCGGAGATACGCAGTATTTT. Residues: CSARGGDTQYF.

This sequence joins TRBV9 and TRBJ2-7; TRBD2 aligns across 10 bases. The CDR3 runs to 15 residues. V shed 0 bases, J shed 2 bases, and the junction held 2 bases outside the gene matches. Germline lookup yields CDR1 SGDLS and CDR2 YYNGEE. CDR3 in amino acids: CASSVGTSGPYEQYF. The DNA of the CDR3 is TGTGCCAGCAGCGTAGGGACTAGCGGCCCCTACGAGCAGTACTTC.

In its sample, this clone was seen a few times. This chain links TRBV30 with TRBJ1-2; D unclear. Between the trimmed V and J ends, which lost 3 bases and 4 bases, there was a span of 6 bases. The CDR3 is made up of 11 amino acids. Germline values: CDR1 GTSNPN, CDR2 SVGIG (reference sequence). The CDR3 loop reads CAWSLLYGYTF. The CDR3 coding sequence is TGTGCCTGGAGCCTCCTCTATGGCTACACCTTC.

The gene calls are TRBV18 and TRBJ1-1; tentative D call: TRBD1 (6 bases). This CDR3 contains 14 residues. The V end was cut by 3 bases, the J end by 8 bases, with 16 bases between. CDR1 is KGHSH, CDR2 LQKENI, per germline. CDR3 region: CASSPRDTRSEAFF. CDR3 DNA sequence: TGTGCCAGCTCACCCCGGGACACCCGAAGCGAAGCTTTCTTT. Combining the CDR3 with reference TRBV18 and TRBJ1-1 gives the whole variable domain NAGVMQNPRHLVRRRGQEARLRCSPMKGHSHVYWYRQLPEEGLKFMVYLQKENIIDESGMPKERFSAEFPKEGPSILRIQQVVRGDSAAYFCASSPRDTRSEAFFGQGTRLTVV.

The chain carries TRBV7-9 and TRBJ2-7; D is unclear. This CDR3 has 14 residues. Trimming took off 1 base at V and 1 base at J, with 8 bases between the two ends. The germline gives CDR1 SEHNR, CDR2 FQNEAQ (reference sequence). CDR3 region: CASSLGTDSYEQYF. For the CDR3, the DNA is TGTGCCAGCAGCTTAGGGACCGATTCCTACGAGCAGTACTTC.

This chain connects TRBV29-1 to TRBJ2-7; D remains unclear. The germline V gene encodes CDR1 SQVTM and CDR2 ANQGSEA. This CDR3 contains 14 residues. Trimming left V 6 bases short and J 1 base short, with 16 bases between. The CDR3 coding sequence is TGCAGCGTCAAAGCCTCCGGGCTATCCTACGAGCAGTACTTC. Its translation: CSVKASGLSYEQYF.

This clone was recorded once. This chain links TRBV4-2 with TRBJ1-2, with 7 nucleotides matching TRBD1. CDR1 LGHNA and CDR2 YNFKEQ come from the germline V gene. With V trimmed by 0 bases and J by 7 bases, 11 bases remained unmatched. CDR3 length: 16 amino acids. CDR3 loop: CASSQDGTARVGGYTF. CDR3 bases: TGTGCCAGCAGCCAAGATGGGACAGCCAGAGTGGGTGGCTACACCTTC.

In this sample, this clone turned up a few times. CDR3 bases: TGTGCCAGCAGCCAAGATGAGGATACGAACTATGGCTACACCTTC. Its translation: CASSQDEDTNYGYTF. The J gene is TRBJ1-2, the V gene TRBV7-3; no clear D gene. V was cut by 5 bases and J by 2 bases, with 15 bases left in between. This CDR3 contains 15 residues. Germline V gene data show CDR1 as SGHTA and CDR2 as FQGTGA.

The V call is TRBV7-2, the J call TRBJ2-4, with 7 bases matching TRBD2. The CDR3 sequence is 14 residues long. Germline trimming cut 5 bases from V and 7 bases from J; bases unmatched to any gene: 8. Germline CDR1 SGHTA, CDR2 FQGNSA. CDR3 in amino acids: CASSQHPGGNIQYF. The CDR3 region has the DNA TGTGCCAGCAGCCAACATCCCGGGGGGAACATTCAGTACTTC.

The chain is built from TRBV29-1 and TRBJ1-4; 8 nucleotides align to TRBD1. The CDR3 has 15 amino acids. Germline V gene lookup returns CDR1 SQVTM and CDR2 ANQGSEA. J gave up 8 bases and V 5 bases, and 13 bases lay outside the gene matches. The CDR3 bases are TGCAGCGTTCAACAAGGGACAGGCGCCACGGAAAAACTGTTTTTT. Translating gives CSVQQGTGATEKLFF.

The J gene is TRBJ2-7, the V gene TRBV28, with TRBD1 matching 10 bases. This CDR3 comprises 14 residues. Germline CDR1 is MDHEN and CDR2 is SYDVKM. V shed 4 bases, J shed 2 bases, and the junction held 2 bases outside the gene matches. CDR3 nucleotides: TGTGCCAGCAGTTCGGGACAGGGGCCCTACGAGCAGTACTTC. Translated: CASSSGQGPYEQYF. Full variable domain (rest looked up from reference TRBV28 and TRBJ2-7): DVKVTQSSRYLVKRTGEKVFLECVQDMDHENMFWYRQDPGLGLRLIYFSYDVKMKEKGDIPEGYSVSREKKERFSLILESASTNQTSMYLCASSSGQGPYEQYFGPGTRLTVT.

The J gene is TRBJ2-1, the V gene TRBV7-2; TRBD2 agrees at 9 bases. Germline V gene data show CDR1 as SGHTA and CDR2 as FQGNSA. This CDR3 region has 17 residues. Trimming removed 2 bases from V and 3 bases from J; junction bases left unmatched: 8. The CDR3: CASSLRSASGVYNEQFF. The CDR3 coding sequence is TGTGCCAGCAGCTTACGGTCGGCTAGCGGGGTCTACAATGAGCAGTTCTTC.

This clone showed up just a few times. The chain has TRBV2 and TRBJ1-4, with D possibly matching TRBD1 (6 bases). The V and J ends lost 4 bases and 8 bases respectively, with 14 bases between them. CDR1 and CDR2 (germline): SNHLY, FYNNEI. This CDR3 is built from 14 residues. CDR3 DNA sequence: TGTGCCAGCAGTGTACGGGGGGCCGAAGAAAAACTGTTTTTT. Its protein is CASSVRGAEEKLFF. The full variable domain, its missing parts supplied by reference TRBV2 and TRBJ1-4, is EPEVTQTPSHQVTQMGQEVILRCVPISNHLYFYWYRQILGQKVEFLVSFYNNEISEKSEIFDDQFSVERPDGSNFTLKIRSTKLEDSAMYFCASSVRGAEEKLFFGSGTQLSVL.